The entry below describes one TCR beta chain. This clone was counted once. No cognate antigen has been identified for it. It has no much larger one-base neighbor in the sample; base qualities were not kept. The immunoSEQ platform was used to carry out deep TCRbeta sequencing. Under the source paper's analysis protocol: Only productive rearrangements were exported from the immunoSEQ Analyzer for further analysis. T cell phenotypes were assigned to bulk TCRbeta clonotypes by matching the clonotypes to single-cell RNA+TCR-seq clones with the same TCRbeta sequence. Using bulk TCR sequencing data, clone enrichment in tumor was calculated by dividing a clone's tumor frequency by the same clone's PBMC frequency. TCRs were sorted with GLIPH into specificity groups, meaning clusters of distinct TCRs that share CDR3 motifs and likely recognize common antigens. In its TCRdb copy, this immuneACCESS table keeps in-frame sequences only and misses some clones. Where compared with another copy, unresolved V genes explain less than half of these, and the others have no known cause. V, J and clone size are taken as reported in that table, and D and trimming were inferred from the DNA itself. The sample has about 59,000 clones on record, roughly 75% of them singletons. The top ten clones comprise around an eighth of the sample.

The CDR3 runs 14 residues from the cysteine to the phenylalanine. The read is trimmed to its CDR3 DNA, 42 bases read in frame from base 1. CDR1 and CDR2 (SGDLS, YYNGEE) derive from the germline V gene. Trimming costs V 0 bases and J 9 bases, and their ends lie 13 bases apart. The sample's time point, from its label and the paper: before anti-PD-1 therapy. For bulk TCRbeta sequencing, genomic DNA was extracted from tumor biopsies or peripheral blood, and input amounts ranged from roughly 600 ng to 6,004 ng. Every patient had histologically proven advanced or metastatic basal or squamous cell carcinoma and was a poor candidate for surgical resection. The basal cell carcinoma cohort was made up of more than 10 patients, and bulk tumor TCR sequencing was performed for seven or eight of these patients. The record originates from a study of T cells in tumors after PD-1 blockade (dated by TCRdb to about 2019). Describing the broader study: Prior checkpoint blockade, systemic immunosuppressant use, and recent radiotherapy or other anti-cancer therapy within 4 weeks were grounds for patient exclusion. Using site-matched tumors from BCC or SCC patients sampled before and after anti-PD-1 therapy, the study carried out paired single-cell RNA and TCR sequencing. Treatment consisted of either cemiplimab 350 mg every 2 weeks or pembrolizumab 200 mg every 3 weeks. Some patients also continued taking vismodegib 150 mg daily during anti-PD-1 treatment. An average of approximately 120,000 TCR templates (range roughly 23,000-270,000) and about 38,000 unique clonotypes was obtained for peripheral blood samples. RECIST version 1.1 was the standard used to evaluate clinical response. To compare blood and tumor clonotypes, bulk TCR sequencing was performed on around 10 peripheral blood samples from roughly five patients. Study-wide findings and limitations: Roughly 38% of TCR clonotypes from the tumor were detected in blood, and certain novel exhausted tumor clones were present in blood collected before treatment, which suggests recruitment from the periphery. The source of novel T cell clones was not identified, and lymphoid organs or rare unexpanded clones within the tumor or the tumor periphery could be included among the possible sources.

This clonotype was sampled from a human donor with basal cell carcinoma. The chain links TRBV9 with TRBJ2-4; the D segment cannot be called with confidence. The material sequenced was PBMCs, taken before anti-PD-1 treatment. The CDR3 is CASSVGTQAAIQYF. Read as DNA, the sequence is TGTGCCAGCAGCGTAGGTACGCAGGCCGCCATTCAGTACTTC.